This T cell receptor (beta chain) was profiled in a study of post-analysis software for immune sequencing data. Overall study: The study covered relapsing-remitting, secondary progressive and progressive-relapsing courses of multiple sclerosis.

Regarding the study as a whole: Significantly lower normalized Chao1 diversity was found in patients with multiple sclerosis relative to controls. Relative to controls, patients had a few TRBV segments at higher frequency, with TRBV5-6, TRBV5-1 and TRBV20-1 among these. Strong same-batch co-clustering of samples appeared with F measure clustering.

Turning to this clonotype: Its antigen is unidentified.

This CDR3 comprises 17 residues. The V gene's germline CDR1 is SGHAT and CDR2 FQNNGV. The V gene lost 1 base and the J gene lost 7 bases, with 22 bases spanning the gap. The library was made from cDNA and included unique molecular identifiers. Researchers reported some 500,000 cDNA molecules coming from about 0.98 to 11 million T cells. TCRdb processed the PCR reads anew with MiXCR; each CDR3 protein has one entry. The profile covers some 690,000 distinct CDR3 sequences, with roughly three fifths appearing a single time and about 11% taken by the ten largest. The sequenced sample consisted of blood. The source of this sequence is a girl aged 2-15 years with multiple sclerosis. The chain links TRBV11-2 to TRBJ1-2; D may be TRBD1 (6 bases). This CDR3 is CASSLALLGGRGGGYTF. CDR3 bases: TGTGCCAGCAGCTTAGCCCTACTTGGGGGGCGCGGAGGTGGCTACACCTTC.